The following is a T cell receptor beta chain sequence with its context. Its specificity is not known. This specimen belongs to a study of memory CD4+ T cells and cytomegalovirus serostatus. Study information: This sample comes from healthy Belgian adults, 9 CMV seropositive, roughly 22 seronegative. Findings of the study overall: About two fifths of the roughly 150 known CMV-associated TCRbeta sequences appeared in CD4+ memory.

The sort gate was single viable CD3+CD4+CD8-CD45RO+ cells for memory CD4+ T cells. The protocol was immunoSEQ multiplex PCR, while the TCRdb copy is restricted to in-frame clones and leaves out a portion. The table has over 45,000 clones, 82% seen once. From germline, CDR1 is SGHAT and CDR2 FQNNGV. The CDR3 is made up of 14 amino acids. Trimming left V 8 bases short and J 1 base short, with 13 bases between. This sequence was found in an adult in good health and CMV-seronegative. The chain has TRBV11-2 and TRBJ2-3; the D gene is possibly TRBD2 (6 bases). Sequencing used memory CD4+ T cells from blood. CDR3 DNA sequence: TGTGCCAGCGCCCTCGAGCGGGGCACAGATACGCAGTATTTT. It specifies CASALERGTDTQYF.